The rows below give T cell receptor beta chains drawn from one sample of a study of blood T cell repertoires in COVID-19. Clones were read by immunoSEQ multiplex PCR, and TCRdb kept only the in-frame ones, dropping some. The table has over 130,000 clones, about 87% seen once. The material sequenced was peripheral blood. These receptors were obtained from a man between 60 and 75 years old with active or convalescent COVID-19. Each CDR3 is given with its conserved first and last residue. The D gene is left open where the match is weak. Size is stated for part of the rows, as once, few or many counts, or as a class when the clone is expanded.

>TRBV18|.|TRBD2
CASSPLTSGRTRTDTQYF
>TRBV28|.|TRBD1
CASRSLPGTVSGNTIYF
>TRBV13|.|TRBD2
CASSVPGGVYEQYF
>TRBV24-1|.|TRBD2
CATSGYSTSGKRTDTQYF
>TRBV11-2|.|.
CASRRGGSSGLNEQFF
>TRBV7-3|.|.
CASSLRGARGQETQYF
>TRBV19|.|.
CASSIGVAGANVLTF
>TRBV9|.|TRBD1
CASGPTGNNQPQHF
>TRBV28|.|TRBD1
CASSLTGQEIMNTEAFF
>TRBV2|.|.
CASRRGLTDTQYF
>TRBV29-1|few|TRBD2
CSAKSGLAGSYEQYF
>TRBV5-1|.|TRBD1
CASSGTGTSYEQYF
>TRBV28|.|TRBD1
CASSLPGGTNEKLFF
>TRBV5-4|few|.
CASSATGTRTGELFF
>TRBV4-1|.|TRBD2
CASSQGLRLAGTNEQFF
>TRBV24-1|once|TRBD2
CATSEDGLLAGENEQFF
>TRBV25-1|.|TRBD1
CASSASWTGKNLYEQYF
>TRBV9|once|.
CASSVGLQTPGFF
>TRBV5-5|.|.
CASSFARFTGELFF
>TRBV28|.|TRBD1
CASRAGTGIFSNQPQHF
>TRBV7-6|.|.
CASSSGWALNEKLFF
>TRBV18|.|.
CASSPPGTSSIYEQYF
>TRBV6-6|.|TRBD1
CASSPFPDRAGTEAFF
>TRBV7-6|.|.
CASSFTDGYTF
>TRBV5-4|.|TRBD1
CASSAGTDYEQYF
>TRBV7-9|.|.
CASSARGQGGPNTGELFF
>TRBV29-1|.|.
CSVGSLDNYNEQFF
>TRBV5-1|.|TRBD2
CASSSGLAGRVPFF
>TRBV5-1|.|.
CASSFQGLSPMSTDTQYF
>TRBV24-1|.|TRBD1
CATSASGQGAAAFF
>TRBV18|.|.
CASSPQNVGGAGGTEAFF
>TRBV6-1|.|TRBD1
CASSEDRGNTGELFF
>TRBV4-3|.|.
CASSQDYGVAYEQYF
>TRBV28|once|.
CASTGVFKGPGGYTF
>TRBV28|.|.
CAVMGRGRIFANEQFF
>TRBV29-1|.|.
CSVGGADGYTF